This TCR beta chain was retrieved from a study of T cell repertoires and HLA-DP antigens. Overall study: Average DNA input: about 230 ng for CD137+CD4+ sorts, 950 to 1,500 ng pre-culture.

To note about this clone: Its target is unknown.

The primer mix covered 54 TRBV segments and 13 TRBJ segments. The method was immunoSEQ multiplex PCR; TCRdb's version includes in-frame clones alone and lacks a portion of them. The sample consists of approximately 90,000 clones, approximately 86% of them appearing once. This CDR3 region has 13 residues. The germline V gene has CDR1 LNHDA and CDR2 SQIVND (reference sequence). Deletions cut 6 bases from V and 2 bases from J, with 8 bases between. Whole-study findings and limits: A non-physiological HeLa system presented antigen to total CD4+ responders.

The chain recombines TRBV19 with TRBJ1-5; possible D gene TRBD1, 5 bases. This TCR came from a man aged 45-60 years in good health and CMV-seronegative. Input material: CD4+ T cells from PBMCs. The CDR3 here is CASSQGGNQPQHF. For the CDR3, the DNA is TGTGCCAGTAGCCAGGGAGGCAATCAGCCCCAGCATTTT.